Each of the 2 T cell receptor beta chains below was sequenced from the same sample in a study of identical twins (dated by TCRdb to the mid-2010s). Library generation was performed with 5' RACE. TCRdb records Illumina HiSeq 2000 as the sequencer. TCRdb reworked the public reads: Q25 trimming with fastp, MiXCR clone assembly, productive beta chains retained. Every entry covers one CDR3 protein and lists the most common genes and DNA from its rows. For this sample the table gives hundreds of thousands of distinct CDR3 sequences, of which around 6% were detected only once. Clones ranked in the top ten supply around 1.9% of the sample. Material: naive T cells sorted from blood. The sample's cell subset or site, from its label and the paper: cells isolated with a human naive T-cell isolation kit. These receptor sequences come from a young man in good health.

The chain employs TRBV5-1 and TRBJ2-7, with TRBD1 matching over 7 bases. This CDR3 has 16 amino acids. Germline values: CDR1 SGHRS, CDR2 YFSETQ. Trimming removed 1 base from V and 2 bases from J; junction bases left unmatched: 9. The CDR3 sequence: CASSLYDRALTYEQYV. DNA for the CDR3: TGCGCCAGCAGCTTGTACGACAGGGCATTAACCTACGAGCAGTACGTC.

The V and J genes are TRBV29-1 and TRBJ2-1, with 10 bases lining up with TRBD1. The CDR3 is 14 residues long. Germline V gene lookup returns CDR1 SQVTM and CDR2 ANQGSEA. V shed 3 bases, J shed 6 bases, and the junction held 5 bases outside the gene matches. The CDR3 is CSVDGTGAPNEQFF. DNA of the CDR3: TGCAGCGTTGACGGGACAGGGGCCCCCAATGAGCAGTTCTTC.